A selection of T cell receptor beta chains follows, all from one sample in a study of blood T cell repertoires in COVID-19. Clones were read by immunoSEQ multiplex PCR, and TCRdb kept only the in-frame ones, dropping some. The table lists roughly 190,000 clones, approximately 86% of them singletons. Sequencing input: PBMCs or T cells enriched from blood (not recorded which). These receptors all stem from a woman aged 55-70 years with acute COVID-19. The CDR3 runs from the conserved cysteine through the conserved F or W. A D gene is named only where the DNA matches it firmly. The size field is filled for only some rows; it gives once, few, many or a size class.

D	V	J	length	size	DNA	CDR3
-	TRBV11-2	TRBJ2-6	15	-	TGTGCCAGCAGCCTAAGACAGACCGGGGCCAACGTCCTGACTTTC	CASSLRQTGANVLTF
-	TRBV14	TRBJ1-4	17	few	TGTGCCAGCAGCCACCCGCCCCGCGGGGGCGCCCAAGGGAAACTGTTTTTT	CASSHPPRGGAQGKLFF
-	TRBV18	TRBJ2-1	12	-	TGTGCCAGCTCACCTGACATCGCCGAGCAGTTCTTC	CASSPDIAEQFF
TRBD1	TRBV5-1	TRBJ1-5	14	few	TGCGCCAGCAGCCAACAGGGGGGAGGGCAGCCCCAGCATTTT	CASSQQGGGQPQHF
TRBD2	TRBV5-1	TRBJ2-5	20	-	TGCGCCAGCAGCTTAATACCAACGGGGACTAGCGGGAGTCTCCAAGAGACCCAGTACTTC	CASSLIPTGTSGSLQETQYF
TRBD1	TRBV27	TRBJ1-2	15	few	TGTGCCAGCAGTTTAGACAGGGGCTTGGATTATGGCTACACCTTC	CASSLDRGLDYGYTF
-	TRBV24-1	TRBJ2-1	15	-	TGTGCCACCAGTGATTTGGAGCGCTCCTACAATGAGCAGTTCTTC	CATSDLERSYNEQFF
TRBD1	TRBV19	TRBJ1-2	15	-	TGTGCCAGTAGTCTTTCGACAGGGGGCGGCTATGGCTACACCTTC	CASSLSTGGGYGYTF
TRBD2	TRBV10-3	TRBJ2-7	19	-	TGTGCCATCAGTGAGTGGGGAGGGGCTAGCGGGAGCGGTGAAAACGAGCAGTACTTC	CAISEWGGASGSGENEQYF
TRBD2	TRBV13	TRBJ2-1	17	-	TGTGCCAGCAGCTTAGCGACGGGACTAGCGGGAGATGATGAGCAGTTCTTC	CASSLATGLAGDDEQFF
-	TRBV5-1	TRBJ2-1	15	-	TGCGCCAGCAGCTTGTCAGGGATGGACTACAATGAGCAGTTCTTC	CASSLSGMDYNEQFF
TRBD2	TRBV4-1	TRBJ2-3	17	-	TGCGCCAGCAGCCAGGAGCCGGGACTAGCGACTTCGGATACGCAGTATTTT	CASSQEPGLATSDTQYF
TRBD1	TRBV15	TRBJ1-6	15	-	TGTGCCACCAGCACTCGGACAGGGAATAATTCACCCCTCCACTTT	CATSTRTGNNSPLHF
-	TRBV4-3	TRBJ1-1	14	once	TGCGCCAGCAGCCAAAAGTCGGGTAGCACTGAAGCTTTCTTT	CASSQKSGSTEAFF
TRBD1	TRBV6-5	TRBJ2-3	14	-	TGTGCCAGTTCCGGGACAGGGGGCGTAGATACGCAGTATTTT	CASSGTGGVDTQYF
TRBD1	TRBV7-2	TRBJ1-4	15	-	TGTGCCAGCAGCTTCACAGGGGGCGTTAATGAAAAACTGTTTTTT	CASSFTGGVNEKLFF
TRBD1	TRBV6-5	TRBJ1-2	16	-	TGTGCCAGCAGTTACTGGACAGGGACGGCTAACTATGGCTACACCTTC	CASSYWTGTANYGYTF
-	TRBV4-1	TRBJ2-4	16	-	TGCGCCAGCAGCCAAGTCTTACGAGACACGAGGGACATTCAGTACTTC	CASSQVLRDTRDIQYF
TRBD2	TRBV28	TRBJ2-1	15	-	TGTGCCAGCAGCTCTCCTAGCGGGGGATACAATGAGCAGTTCTTC	CASSSPSGGYNEQFF
-	TRBV7-9	TRBJ1-1	13	-	TGTGCCAGCAGCTCAGAATGGCAGGGAAGAGCTTTCTTT	CASSSEWQGRAFF
-	TRBV18	TRBJ2-1	15	-	TGTGCCAGCTCACCACCGGGGACTCCCGACAATGAGCAGTTCTTC	CASSPPGTPDNEQFF
-	TRBV5-1	TRBJ2-6	16	once	TGCGCCAGCAGCTTGCTTGTTCCCTCTGGGGCCAACGTCCTGACTTTC	CASSLLVPSGANVLTF
TRBD2	TRBV19	TRBJ2-1	18	-	TGTGCCAGCTCTCACCGTAGACTAGCGGGAGGTTCCTACAATGAGCAGTTCTTC	CASSHRRLAGGSYNEQFF
-	TRBV4-2	TRBJ1-2	15	-	TGTGCCAGCAGCCAACCGGGAGGAGATAACTATGGCTACACCTTC	CASSQPGGDNYGYTF
-	TRBV28	TRBJ2-1	13	-	TGTGCCAGCATCAAAGGACAGTACAATGAGCAGTTCTTC	CASIKGQYNEQFF
TRBD2	TRBV19	TRBJ2-2	14	many	TGTGCCAGCCGACTAGCGGGATACACCGGGGAGCTGTTTTTT	CASRLAGYTGELFF
TRBD1	TRBV19	TRBJ1-1	15	-	TGTGCCAGTAAGGGGACAGCATTTTTGAACACTGAAGCTTTCTTT	CASKGTAFLNTEAFF
TRBD2	TRBV6-2/TRBV6-3	TRBJ2-1	19	-	TGTGCCAGCAGTTACCCCGAGCTCTTGTTGAGCGGGAGGGTGAATGAGCAGTTCTTC	CASSYPELLLSGRVNEQFF
-	TRBV5-1	TRBJ1-6	14	-	TGCGCCAGCAGCTTGGGGGACGGAGGGGCACCCCTCCACTTT	CASSLGDGGAPLHF
TRBD1	TRBV4-3	TRBJ1-5	15	-	TGCGCCAGCAGCCATGACCACAGGGGTGGGGAGCCCCAGCATTTT	CASSHDHRGGEPQHF
-	TRBV5-4	TRBJ2-6	17	-	TGTGCCAGCAGCCCCCCCAGGGTCCTCTCTGGGGCCAACGTCCTGACTTTC	CASSPPRVLSGANVLTF
TRBD2	TRBV15	TRBJ2-5	15	-	TGTGCCACCAGCAGAGATCTAGGCGGGAGAGAGACCCAGTACTTC	CATSRDLGGRETQYF
-	TRBV10-2	TRBJ1-1	12	-	TGCGCCAGCAGTGGAGAGGGCGCTGAAGCTTTCTTT	CASSGEGAEAFF
-	TRBV6-2/TRBV6-3	TRBJ2-1	13	-	TGTGCCAGCAGTTTCCCTCTAGTATATGAGCAGTTCTTC	CASSFPLVYEQFF
-	TRBV9	TRBJ1-2	15	-	TGTGCCAGCAGCGTAGAGGCAGGGAGGGGCTATGGCTACACCTTC	CASSVEAGRGYGYTF
-	TRBV3-1/TRBV3-2	TRBJ1-5	14	-	TGTGCCAGCAGCCAAGTCGGGGTCCCTCAGCCCCAGCATTTT	CASSQVGVPQPQHF
-	TRBV10-3	TRBJ2-1	14	-	TGTGCCATCAGTGAGCCGGGACTCTGGAATGAGCAGTTCTTC	CAISEPGLWNEQFF
TRBD1	TRBV18	TRBJ2-7	15	-	TGTGCCAGCTCACTAGGGACAGGGGATACCTACGAGCAGTACTTC	CASSLGTGDTYEQYF
TRBD1	TRBV12-3/TRBV12-4	TRBJ1-3	11	-	TGTGCCAGCAGCCTGAACCGGGACAGATATTTT	CASSLNRDRYF
-	TRBV5-4	TRBJ2-5	13	-	TGTGCCAGCACACGGGGAGCAGAGGAGACCCAGTACTTC	CASTRGAEETQYF
TRBD1	TRBV7-2	TRBJ1-2	13	-	TGTGCCAGCAGCTTACTAGGGGGCGTTGGCTACACCTTC	CASSLLGGVGYTF